Shown below are 14 T cell receptor beta chains from a single sample sequenced in a study of read filtering for tumor transcriptome and immune sequencing (dated by TCRdb to 2019 to 2021). The listed sequencing device is Illumina HiSeq 4000. Starting from 400 ng RNA, TCR libraries were constructed with the Immunoverse kit using molecular barcoded adaptors that cover the alpha/delta and beta/gamma chains. TCRdb itself trimmed the public reads at Q25 with fastp, ran MiXCR and retained productive beta chains. Here each entry gathers all rows of one CDR3 protein and keeps the most common genes and DNA. The sample table lists nearly 60,000 distinct CDR3 sequences, 9% to 15% of them with a count of one. Around 16% of the sample lies in the top ten. Sequencing was done on a sample of a population of CD138-negative cells sorted from bone marrow. This specimen's cell subset or site label, per the study, means: bone marrow mononuclear cells depleted of CD138+ plasma/myeloma cells by negative magnetic selection. These receptors were obtained from a donor aged 40 or older with multiple myeloma.

This clonotype appeared many times. The rearrangement joins TRBV6-6 to TRBJ1-1; D not certain. This CDR3 comprises 14 residues. Germline V gene data show CDR1 as MNHNY and CDR2 as SVGAGI (reference sequence). Trimming shortened V by 5 bases and J by 0 bases, and 10 bases separated the two germline ends. CDR3 nucleotides: TGTGCCAGCAGTACCGATGGCTTGAACACTGAAGCTTTCTTT. This sequence encodes CASSTDGLNTEAFF.

This clonotype showed up many times. The chain recombines TRBV29-1 with TRBJ2-7, with TRBD2 identical over 10 bases. Germline V gene lookup returns CDR1 SQVTM and CDR2 ANQGSEA. The CDR3 consists of 14 residues. V shed 6 bases and J 2 bases; nucleotides not matched to a gene: 7. CDR3 nucleotide sequence: TGCAGCGTCCTCGTAGCGGGGGGACCCTACGAGCAGTACTTC. It encodes CSVLVAGGPYEQYF.

The V and J genes are TRBV6-2 or TRBV6-3 and TRBJ2-1; the D gene could be TRBD1 or TRBD2 (5 bases each). The CDR3 contains 13 residues. Per the germline V gene, CDR1 is MNHEY and CDR2 is SVGEGT. The V gene lost 2 bases and the J gene lost 8 bases, with 10 bases spanning the gap. This CDR3 reads CASSYVGADEQFF. The CDR3 bases are TGTGCCAGCAGTTACGTCGGGGCGGATGAGCAGTTCTTC.

This clonotype has more than one count but fewer than ten. Given a much more abundant clone one base away, this may be a read error. V usage is TRBV7-3 and J usage is TRBJ2-1, with 8 nucleotides matching TRBD2. With 8 bases clipped from V and 5 bases from J, the junction kept 14 bases outside the gene matches. Germline V gene lookup returns CDR1 SGHTA and CDR2 FQGTGA. The CDR3 contains 16 residues. CDR3 in amino acids: CASCPTGGNRNNEQFF. The CDR3 DNA reads as TGTGCCAGCTGCCCGACGGGGGGGAACAGGAACAATGAGCAGTTCTTC.

This clonotype occurred many times. This chain connects TRBV29-1 to TRBJ2-5; 7 positions match TRBD2. J gave up 0 bases and V 7 bases, and 11 bases lay outside the gene matches. The CDR3 length is 15 residues. Looked up from germline, CDR1 is SQVTM and CDR2 is ANQGSEA. CDR3 amino acids: CSAPPGGMYQETQYF. CDR3 DNA: TGCAGCGCCCCCCCGGGAGGAATGTACCAAGAGACCCAGTACTTC. Combining the CDR3 with reference TRBV29-1 and TRBJ2-5 gives the whole variable domain SAVISQKPSRDICQRGTSLTIQCQVDSQVTMMFWYRQQPGQSLTLIATANQGSEATYESGFVIDKFPISRPNLTFSTLTVSNMSPEDSSIYLCSAPPGGMYQETQYFGPGTRLLVL.

On this clonotype: A read error may account for a junction end that differs from germline. V usage is TRBV5-1 and J usage is TRBJ2-1; TRBD2 matches at 9 bases. The CDR3 runs 15 residues. Germline V gene lookup returns CDR1 SGHRS and CDR2 YFSETQ. The CDR3 is CASTSSGAVGNEQLF. Written as DNA, the CDR3 is TGCGCCAGCACGTCTAGCGGGGCGGTCGGCAATGAGCAATTATTC. The whole variable domain, filled in from reference TRBV5-1 and TRBJ2-1, reads KAGVTQTPRYLIKTRGQQVTLSCSPISGHRSVSWYQQTPGQGLQFLFEYFSETQRNKGNFPGRFSGRQFSNSRSEMNVSTLELGDSALYLCASTSSGAVGNEQLFGPGTRLTVL.

Ten or more counts support this clonotype. The J gene is TRBJ2-2, the V gene TRBV11-3; 10 positions match TRBD2. The germline CDR1 and CDR2 sequences are SGHNT and YENEEA. The CDR3 runs 16 residues. Trimming at V came to 5 bases and at J to 7 bases, leaving 10 bases not matched to a gene. The DNA for the CDR3 is TGTGCCAGCAGCCGCCGAGCGGGGGGGCAGGACGGGGAGCTGTTTTTT. Residues: CASSRRAGGQDGELFF. Based on the CDR3 plus reference TRBV11-3 and TRBJ2-2, the full variable domain is EAGVVQSPRYKIIEKKQPVAFWCNPISGHNTLYWYLQNLGQGPELLIRYENEEAVDDSQLPKDRFSAERLKGVDSTLKIQPAELGDSAVYLCASSRRAGGQDGELFFGEGSRLTVL.

As regards this clonotype: A read error is likely here: a far larger clone is one base away. The gene calls are TRBV6-4 and TRBJ2-1; TRBD1 aligns across 10 bases. Germline V gene sequence: CDR1 MRHNA, CDR2 SNTAGT. The length of the CDR3 is 15 residues. V gave up 5 bases and J gave up 6 bases; unmatched junction bases: 7. The CDR3 protein is CASSNDRGQFNEQFF. The CDR3 DNA reads TGTGCCAGCAGTAACGACAGGGGGCAATTCAATGAGCAGTTCTTC.

The table lists this clonotype with many counts. The gene calls are TRBV29-1 and TRBJ2-7; 7 bases match TRBD2. Germline-derived CDR1 and CDR2 are SQVTM and ANQGSEA. The CDR3 runs 15 residues. Trimming removed 0 bases from V and 2 bases from J; junction bases left unmatched: 7. CDR3 in amino acids: CSVEDQPSGTYEQYF. CDR3 DNA sequence: TGCAGCGTTGAAGATCAGCCTAGCGGAACCTACGAGCAGTACTTC.

The V and J genes are TRBV6-1 and TRBJ2-5; a possible D gene is TRBD1 (6 bases). Germline V CDR1 and CDR2: MNHNS, SASEGT. This CDR3 has 15 residues. V was shortened by 4 bases and J by 2 bases, with 14 bases between the two germline ends. For the CDR3, the DNA is TGTGCCAGCAGTGTACAGGGATGGGGGCAAGAGACCCAGTACTTC. Protein sequence: CASSVQGWGQETQYF.

Many counts were recorded for this clonotype. V and J are TRBV3-1 and TRBJ2-3; 13 bases map to TRBD2. This CDR3 is 17 amino acids long. Germline V gene data show CDR1 as LGHDT and CDR2 as YNNKEL (reference sequence). The J segment lost 4 bases and the V segment lost 5 bases, leaving 9 bases of the junction unmatched. The CDR3 coding sequence is TGTGCCAGCAGCTCCCTACTAGCGGGGGGGCTCGCAGATACGCAGTATTTT. It translates to CASSSLLAGGLADTQYF.

The chain's CDR3 is CASSQGLRERGYGYTF. In DNA, the CDR3 is TGTGCCAGCAGCCAAGGTTTGAGGGAAAGGGGCTATGGCTACACCTTC. V is TRBV14 and J is TRBJ1-2, with D possibly matching TRBD1 (5 bases). V gave up 1 base and J gave up 4 bases, with 16 bases separating them. The CDR3 covers 16 residues. Germline V gene data show CDR1 as SGHDN and CDR2 as FVKESK.

In this sample, this clonotype turned up many times. This rearrangement joins TRBV24-1 to TRBJ1-3, with a possible D match to TRBD1 (5 bases). The V end lost 3 bases, the J end lost 0 bases, and 11 bases lay between the germline ends. The germline CDR1 and CDR2 sequences are KGHDR and SFDVKD. The CDR3 runs to 16 residues. DNA of the CDR3: TGTGCCACCAGTGATCCTAGGGGCCACTCTGGAAACACCATATATTTT. Amino acids: CATSDPRGHSGNTIYF.

V and J are TRBV7-2 and TRBJ1-2; D is undetermined. This CDR3 is 12 amino acids long. Trimming took 1 base from V and 5 from J, leaving 5 bases between them. The V gene's germline CDR1 is SGHTA and CDR2 FQGNSA. The CDR3 DNA is TGTGCCAGCAGCTTAGACAGATATGGCTACACCTTC. It encodes CASSLDRYGYTF.